This T cell receptor (beta chain) was captured by sequencing in a study of blood T cell repertoires in COVID-19. Per the germline V gene, CDR1 is GTSNPN and CDR2 is SVGIG (reference sequence). There are 10 residues in the CDR3. TCRdb's copy holds only in-frame clones and misses some; the assay was immunoSEQ multiplex PCR. The table lists about 210,000 clones, 65% to 85% of them singletons. The receptor was derived from a man in his thirties or forties with acute COVID-19. The sample was PBMCs or T cells enriched from blood (not recorded which). V and J are TRBV30 and TRBJ1-2; D remains ambiguous. The CDR3 DNA is TGTGCTGTATCCGGGTATGGCTACACCTTC. Its translation is CAVSGYGYTF.